These 8 T cell receptor beta chains originate from one sample sequenced in a study of cytomegalovirus exposure and HLA in healthy donors. The PCR was carried out with 60 Vbeta primers and 13 Jbeta primers. Method: immunoSEQ multiplex PCR; TCRdb's copy keeps in-frame clones and lacks some. This sample has some 99,000 clones; less than 70% occur once, and the top ten carry roughly 5.5%. The sequencing sample was made of PBMCs. These receptor sequences come from a woman in her sixties or seventies in good health and CMV-seropositive.

This clone was found once. The V call is TRBV2, the J call TRBJ2-5; D ambiguous. Germline assignment: CDR1 SNHLY and CDR2 FYNNEI. The V and J ends lost 5 bases and 4 bases respectively, with 5 bases between them. CDR3 size: 11 residues. In DNA, the CDR3 is TGTGCCAGCAGTCCTCTAGAGACCCAGTACTTC. It translates to CASSPLETQYF.

The rearrangement uses TRBV7-9 and TRBJ2-4; a possible D gene is TRBD2 (5 bases). There are 13 residues in the CDR3. The V and J ends lost 4 bases and 3 bases respectively, with 7 bases between them. Germline values: CDR1 SEHNR, CDR2 FQNEAQ (reference sequence). CDR3 loop: CASSSGLKNIQYF. CDR3 nucleotides: TGTGCCAGCAGCTCAGGACTCAAAAACATTCAGTACTTC.

The chain carries TRBV7-9 and TRBJ1-1; D gene uncertain. CDR1 SEHNR and CDR2 FQNEAQ come from the germline V gene (reference sequence). CDR3 length: 13 residues. The V gene lost 1 base and the J gene lost 6 bases, with 9 bases spanning the gap. CDR3 nucleotide sequence: TGTGCCAGCAGCTTAGAGGCGAGGCCTGAAGCTTTCTTT. This translates into CASSLEARPEAFF.

The J gene is TRBJ1-1, the V gene TRBV10-2, with TRBD1 as a possible D gene (6 bases). V lost 6 bases and J lost 1, with 9 bases in between. Germline V lookup: CDR1 WSHSY, CDR2 SAAADI. The CDR3 covers 13 residues. The CDR3 region has the DNA TGCGCCAGCAGACGGACAGAGAACACTGAAGCTTTCTTT. Its protein is CASRRTENTEAFF.

This clone was detected only a few times. This chain uses TRBV5-1 with TRBJ2-3; 7 bases align to TRBD1. CDR3 length equals 16 residues. The V segment lost 4 bases and the J segment 6 bases; nucleotides outside the gene matches: 14. Germline lookup yields CDR1 SGHRS and CDR2 YFSETQ. The chain's CDR3 is CASSPRGDRVADTQYF. The CDR3 DNA sequence: TGCGCCAGCAGCCCCCGAGGTGACAGGGTGGCCGATACGCAGTATTTT.

V and J are TRBV13 and TRBJ2-1; 9 nucleotides agree with TRBD2. Germline-derived CDR1 and CDR2 are PRHDT and FYEKMQ (reference sequence). The CDR3 spans 15 residues. After removal of 3 bases from V and 4 bases from J, the junction contained 4 bases not matched to a gene. CDR3 protein: CASSFRLAGYNEQFF. Written as DNA, the CDR3 is TGTGCCAGCAGCTTTAGGCTAGCGGGGTACAATGAGCAGTTCTTC.

V gene TRBV6-6 combines with J gene TRBJ1-6, with D maybe TRBD1 (6 bases). V lost 3 bases and J 7 bases, leaving 13 bases between the germline ends. Per the germline V gene, CDR1 is MNHNY and CDR2 is SVGAGI (reference sequence). This CDR3 has 15 residues. CDR3 nucleotides: TGTGCCAGCAGTTATGGGGCAGGGGCCAATTCACCCCTCCACTTT. Translating gives CASSYGAGANSPLHF.

The chain combines TRBV7-9 with TRBJ2-3; D is ambiguous. The CDR3 consists of 13 residues. CDR1 and CDR2 (germline): SEHNR, FQNEAQ (reference sequence). The germline V and J ends were trimmed by 0 bases and 6 bases, with 7 bases remaining between them. Written as DNA, the CDR3 is TGTGCCAGCAGCTTAGCGGAGTCGGATACGCAGTATTTT. Translation gives CASSLAESDTQYF.